The sequence of this T cell receptor (beta chain) was determined in a study of blood T cells in healthy people across ages. Whole-study context: About one barcoded beta molecule per two T cells came from capture by template switching. Findings and caveats of the study: Strong correlation linked observed beta diversity and percent naive T cells. When set beside aged donors, long-lived donors presented more naive CD4+ cells and higher diversity.

This clonotype came up a few times. The antigen remains unidentified. The CDR3 runs to 12 residues. V dropped 8 bases and J dropped 4 bases, with 14 bases sitting between them. Germline V CDR1 and CDR2: DFQATT, SNEGSKA (reference sequence). Primers used in a second PCR of about 6 to 11 cycles were a sample-barcoded 5' primer and a J-beta primer mix. TCRdb reprocessed the 5' RACE reads with MiXCR, giving one entry per CDR3 protein. Here the sample spans roughly 1,000,000 distinct CDR3 sequences, approximately 25% being singletons. These sequences were also reported in another study, on T cells of mothers and their children.

V and J are TRBV20-1 and TRBJ2-5; maybe TRBD1 (6 bases). Specimen: blood. The sequence derives from a girl aged 2 to 9 in good health. This chain's CDR3 is CSPQGSRETQYF. CDR3 bases: TGCAGTCCACAGGGTTCCCGAGAGACCCAGTACTTC.